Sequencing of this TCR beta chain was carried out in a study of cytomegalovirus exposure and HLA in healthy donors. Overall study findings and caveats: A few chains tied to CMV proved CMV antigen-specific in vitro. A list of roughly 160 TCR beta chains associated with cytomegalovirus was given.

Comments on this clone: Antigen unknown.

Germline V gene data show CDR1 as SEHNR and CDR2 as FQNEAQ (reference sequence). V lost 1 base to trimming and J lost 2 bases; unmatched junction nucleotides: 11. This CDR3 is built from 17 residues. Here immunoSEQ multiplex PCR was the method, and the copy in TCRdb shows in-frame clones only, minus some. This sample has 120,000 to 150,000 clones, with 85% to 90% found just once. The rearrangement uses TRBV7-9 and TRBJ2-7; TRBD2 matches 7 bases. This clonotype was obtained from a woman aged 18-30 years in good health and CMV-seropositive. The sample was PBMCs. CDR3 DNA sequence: TGTGCCAGCAGCTTAGGGCCTCTAGCGGAGCTCCCCTACGAGCAGTACTTC. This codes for CASSLGPLAELPYEQYF.